This TCR beta chain was captured in a study of chemoradiotherapy in HPV16-positive cancers. The wider study: A couple of HPV16-positive patients' cells yielded candidate HPV-specific clones and common motifs.

CDR1 and CDR2 from the germline V gene are MGHDK and SYGVNS. Trimming left V 2 bases short and J 2 bases short, with 9 bases between. This CDR3 comprises 14 residues. This clone was picked up a small number of times. Its antigen is undetermined. Sequenced by immunoSEQ multiplex PCR; TCRdb stores in-frame clones only, minus some. The sample lists 10,000 or so clones, about 77% occurring once. Study-wide results and limits: During treatment, candidate HPV-specific clones and E7-related motifs expanded in tumor.

This chain links TRBV25-1 with TRBJ2-5, with a possible D match to TRBD1 (6 bases). Sampling took place from a patient who underwent chemoradiotherapy. The source is a human donor with HPV-associated anogenital cancer. The CDR3 DNA is TGTGCCAGCAGTGAAGGGACACCTCAAGAGACCCAGTACTTC. Translation gives CASSEGTPQETQYF.